Shown below are 10 T cell receptor beta chains from a single sample sequenced in a study of metastatic and nonmetastatic thyroid tumors (dated by TCRdb to 2020 to 2021). Before undergoing thyroid surgery, none of the patients had been given any kind of treatment. The method was PCR. TCRdb names Illumina HiSeq 4000 as the instrument used. The public sequencing data were trimmed at Q25 with fastp and processed into clonotypes with MiXCR by TCRdb, which kept only in-frame beta chains. The sample records roughly 25,000 clones, roughly 25% of which are singletons. 9.5% to 15% of the sample rests with the top ten. The sample consisted of tumor tissue. Source of these receptors: a male donor with papillary thyroid cancer or a benign thyroid nodule (not recorded which). Some clones in this sample may be carry-over from other donors' samples.

In its sample, this clone was seen a few times. The chain uses TRBV6-1 and TRBJ2-7; 8 nucleotides line up with TRBD2. Germline CDR1 is MNHNS and CDR2 is SASEGT. CDR3 length equals 14 residues. V dropped 5 bases and J dropped 3; count of bases not matched to a gene: 6. CDR3 in amino acids: CASSRAGESYEQYF. The CDR3 region has the DNA TGTGCCAGCAGTCGAGCGGGAGAAAGCTACGAGCAGTACTTC.

The chain has TRBV12-3 or TRBV12-4 and TRBJ2-1, with D perhaps TRBD2 (6 bases). The CDR3 runs 15 residues. With 10 bases removed from V and 10 bases from J, the gap between germline ends came to 26 bases. CDR3 coding DNA: TGTGCCAACACCCTAATTCTTGCGGGATGGGACGAGCAGTTCTTC. Its translation: CANTLILAGWDEQFF.

This clone was picked up a small number of times. The chain has TRBV10-3 and TRBJ2-1; TRBD2 agrees at 9 bases. This CDR3 region has 17 residues. V lost 0 bases to trimming and J lost 12 bases; unmatched junction nucleotides: 15. Per the germline V gene, CDR1 is ENHRY and CDR2 is SYGVKD. The CDR3 protein is CAISESSLAGGPQGQFF. The CDR3 bases are TGTGCCATCAGTGAGTCGAGCTTGGCGGGAGGGCCGCAGGGGCAGTTCTTC.

On this clone itself: This sequence may be a read error, since a much larger clone differs from it by one base. The chain joins TRBV9 to TRBJ1-1; possible D gene TRBD1, 6 bases. The CDR3 has 14 amino acids. V gave up 4 bases and J gave up 9 bases, with 19 bases separating them. Germline V gene lookup returns CDR1 SGDLS and CDR2 YYNGEE. CDR3 amino acids: CASSIIPGAGQAFF. For the CDR3, the DNA is TGTGCCAGCAGCATAATCCCGGGGGCTGGCCAAGCTTTCTTT.

The chain combines TRBV6-2 or TRBV6-3 with TRBJ2-7, with 7 bases aligning to TRBD1. V was pared by 9 bases and J by 9 bases, with 20 bases of the junction left unmatched. CDR1 MNHEY and CDR2 SVGEGT come from the germline V gene. This CDR3 has 15 residues. CDR3 residues: CARDRVAALGTTQYF. For the CDR3, the DNA is TGTGCCAGAGACAGGGTGGCGGCCCTCGGCACTACGCAGTACTTC.

This clone was recorded at least ten times. The V and J genes are TRBV20-1 and TRBJ1-4, with 8 bases that match TRBD1. With 3 bases clipped from V and 5 bases from J, the junction kept 5 bases outside the gene matches. Germline V gene sequence: CDR1 DFQATT, CDR2 SNEGSKA (reference sequence). This CDR3 contains 14 residues. The CDR3 DNA sequence: TGCAGTGCTAGTCCAGGGGGCGCAAATGAAAAACTGTTTTTT. Translating gives CSASPGGANEKLFF.

A remark on this clone: This may be a read error: a much more frequent sequence differs by one nucleotide. V usage is TRBV5-4 and J usage is TRBJ2-5, with TRBD2 identical over 13 bases. The length of the CDR3 is 17 residues. In germline, CDR1 is SGHNT, CDR2 YYREEE (reference sequence). Written as DNA, the CDR3 is TGTGCCAGCAGCTTGGGGGGACTAGCGGGGCTCCAAGAGACCCATTACTTC. It is translated as CASSLGGLAGLQETHYF.

This clone is classed as medium-sized (0.01 to 0.1%). This chain joins TRBV7-2 and TRBJ2-7, with no clear D. Germline V gives CDR1 SGHTA, CDR2 FQGNSA. This CDR3 spans 11 amino acids. Between the trimmed V and J ends, which lost 2 bases and 6 bases, there was a span of 5 bases. The CDR3 DNA reads as TGTGCCAGCAGCTTACAGGTCGAGCAGTACTTC. It specifies CASSLQVEQYF.

A note on this clone: This may arise from a read error, as a much more abundant clone is one base away. Other nucleotide sequences in the sample specify the same CDR3. The V gene is TRBV5-1, the J gene TRBJ2-3; D perhaps matches TRBD2 (6 bases). CDR1 SGHRS and CDR2 YFSETQ come from the germline V gene. This CDR3 has 17 residues. CDR3 residues: CASKLPGTGDGTDTQYF. CDR3 DNA sequence: TGTGCCAGCAAGCTACCCGGGACTGGCGATGGCACAGATACGCAGTATTTT.

About this clone itself: An end of the junction does not agree with germline; a read error may underlie this. The rearrangement joins TRBV7-2 to TRBJ1-1; D gene unclear. This CDR3 region has 15 residues. Germline CDR1 is SGHTA and CDR2 is FQGNSA. The CDR3 DNA is TGTGCCATCAGCCATCCCTCTTTGCCGGGCAATGAAGCTTTCTTT. This codes for CAISHPSLPGNEAFF.